These T cell receptor beta chains were read from a single sample in a study of blood T cell repertoires in COVID-19. Produced via immunoSEQ multiplex PCR; TCRdb's table is partial and in-frame only. The sample includes about 350,000 clones, about nine tenths seen only once; the top ten take approximately 1%. The specimen was PBMCs or T cells enriched from blood (not recorded which). The receptors were gathered from a woman aged 25-40 years who had been exposed to COVID-19. Each CDR3 is given with its conserved first and last residue. A D gene is named only where the DNA matches it firmly. A clone size is listed for some rows: how often the clone was seen (once, few, many), or a class if it is expanded.

d_gene | abundance | j_gene | v_gene | CDR3aa | CDR3nt
TRBD1 | NA | TRBJ2-7 | TRBV5-1 | CASSLVGPRGEQYF | TGCGCCAGCAGCTTGGTAGGGCCCAGGGGGGAGCAGTACTTC
TRBD1 | NA | TRBJ2-7 | TRBV19 | CASSIGQGAVEQYF | TGTGCCAGTAGTATAGGACAGGGGGCCGTCGAGCAGTACTTC
TRBD2 | NA | TRBJ2-3 | TRBV11-2 | CASSWGLAGGGTDTQYF | TGTGCCAGCAGCTGGGGACTAGCGGGAGGGGGGACAGATACGCAGTATTTT
TRBD1 | once | TRBJ1-6 | TRBV28 | CASRVPGTGDSPLHF | TGTGCCAGCAGAGTCCCCGGGACAGGGGATTCACCCCTCCACTTT
NA | NA | TRBJ1-4 | TRBV11-2 | CASTVTTNEKLFF | TGTGCCAGCACCGTAACAACTAATGAAAAACTGTTTTTT
TRBD2 | NA | TRBJ2-1 | TRBV27 | CASSLSRVGRGLAGQNEQFF | TGTGCCAGCAGTTTATCGAGGGTAGGCAGGGGACTAGCGGGACAGAATGAGCAGTTCTTC
TRBD1 | NA | TRBJ2-3 | TRBV28 | CASSSPGQGSTDTQYF | TGTGCCAGCAGTTCCCCGGGACAGGGCAGCACAGATACGCAGTATTTT
NA | NA | TRBJ1-2 | TRBV6-1 | CASSEDGGSYGYTF | TGTGCCAGCAGTGAAGACGGCGGTAGCTATGGCTACACCTTC
NA | NA | TRBJ1-1 | TRBV3-1/TRBV3-2 | CASSQDQNSPNEAFF | TGTGCCAGCAGCCAAGATCAGAACAGCCCTAATGAAGCTTTCTTT
NA | NA | TRBJ1-1 | TRBV28 | CASSSSGPNTEAFF | TGTGCCAGCAGTTCCTCAGGTCCGAACACTGAAGCTTTCTTT
NA | NA | TRBJ1-2 | TRBV6-5 | CASSYMGRGEGGYTF | TGTGCCAGCAGTTACATGGGGAGGGGCGAAGGAGGCTACACCTTC
TRBD1 | few | TRBJ2-2 | TRBV24-1 | CATSDRLGQVNTGELFF | TGTGCCACCAGTGACCGCTTGGGACAGGTCAACACCGGGGAGCTGTTTTTT
TRBD2 | NA | TRBJ2-2 | TRBV3-1/TRBV3-2 | CASSRTSGRTGELFF | TGTGCCAGCAGCCGGACTAGCGGTAGGACCGGGGAGCTGTTTTTT
NA | NA | TRBJ2-7 | TRBV2 | CASAYSTYEQYF | TGTGCCAGCGCTTACAGCACCTACGAGCAGTACTTC
NA | NA | TRBJ2-7 | TRBV5-1 | CASSPTGLNEQYF | TGCGCCAGCAGCCCCACAGGGTTAAACGAGCAGTACTTC